The clone carrying this TCR beta chain turned up a few times. The entry originates in a study of T-cell reconstitution after alpha-beta-depleted transplantation in children. The TCRbeta library incorporated unique molecular identifiers. TCRdb itself ran the PCR reads through MiXCR, one entry per CDR3 protein. Of almost 400,000 distinct CDR3 sequences detected, 20% appear once; the ten largest clones hold around 4%. Per germline, CDR1 DFQATT and CDR2 SNEGSKA (reference sequence). The CDR3 sequence is 15 residues long. After removal of 5 bases from V and 5 bases from J, the junction contained 11 bases not matched to a gene.

This chain connects TRBV20-1 to TRBJ2-5, with TRBD1 matching over 10 bases. The source material was PBMCs from the stem cell graft donor, sampled from the stem cell graft. This TCR came from a human donor who donated a stem cell graft to a child with acute myeloid leukemia. CDR3 sequence: CSARPGTGVRETQYF. In DNA form, the CDR3 reads TGCAGTGCTCGGCCCGGGACAGGGGTCCGGGAGACCCAGTACTTC.